These 28 T cell receptor beta chains were all obtained from the same sample, sequenced in a study of T-cell memory formation after mild COVID-19. TCRdb passed the 5' RACE reads through MiXCR, listing each CDR3 protein once. The sample has 550,000 to 700,000 distinct CDR3 sequences; approximately 18% are singletons. The specimen sequenced was PBMCs or a T cell subset sorted from them (not recorded which). These receptors were collected from an adult woman who had mild COVID-19 (a few samples of this study predate the infection). Cell type and time point are not known.

This clonotype was counted a few times. This rearrangement joins TRBV11-2 to TRBJ1-6, with TRBD1 matching over 8 bases. The CDR3 sequence is 15 residues long. From germline, CDR1 is SGHAT and CDR2 FQNNGV. V lost 4 bases, J lost 7 bases, and 6 bases stayed unmatched. The CDR3 nucleotides read TGTGCCAGCAGCTATCAGGGGGCGGGAAATTCACCCCTCCACTTT. It translates to CASSYQGAGNSPLHF.

The CDR3 coding sequence is TGCAGCGACGGAGGGACAGGGGAATCCTATGGCTACACCTTC. Translating gives CSDGGTGESYGYTF. The chain couples TRBV29-1 to TRBJ1-2, with 10 bases fitting TRBD1. This CDR3 is 14 amino acids long. The V gene's germline CDR1 is SQVTM and CDR2 ANQGSEA. V was pared by 7 bases and J by 4 bases, with 9 bases of the junction left unmatched.

J is TRBJ1-1 and V is TRBV20-1, with D maybe TRBD1 (6 bases). V gave up 5 bases and J gave up 3 bases, with 13 bases separating them. The CDR3 totals 13 residues. Looked up from germline, CDR1 is DFQATT and CDR2 is SNEGSKA (reference sequence). CDR3 protein: CSAWKGVDTEAFF. The CDR3 nucleotides are TGCAGTGCTTGGAAGGGGGTTGACACTGAAGCTTTCTTT.

The rearrangement joins TRBV5-1 to TRBJ1-4, with 7 bases identical to TRBD1. V gave up 4 bases and J gave up 7 bases; unmatched junction bases: 4. Germline lookup yields CDR1 SGHRS and CDR2 YFSETQ. This CDR3 has 13 residues. The CDR3 loop is CASSRGQAEKLFF. CDR3 DNA: TGCGCCAGCAGCCGTGGACAGGCTGAAAAACTGTTTTTT.

The chain joins TRBV5-8 to TRBJ2-3, with 13 bases that match TRBD2. The germline V gene has CDR1 SGHTS and CDR2 YDEGEE. V lost 4 bases to trimming and J lost 3 bases; unmatched junction nucleotides: 5. The CDR3 extends over 16 amino acids. CDR3 nucleotide sequence: TGTGCCAGCAGCCGCGGACTAGCGGGAGCTACAGATACGCAGTATTTT. It is translated as CASSRGLAGATDTQYF.

This clonotype occurred once. The rearrangement uses TRBV7-2 and TRBJ2-5; tentative D call: TRBD2 (5 bases). V gave up 2 bases and J gave up 1 base, with 8 bases separating them. The germline CDR1 and CDR2 sequences are SGHTA and FQGNSA. The length of the CDR3 is 14 residues. The chain's CDR3 is CASSLYGLQETQYF. The CDR3 nucleotides are TGTGCCAGCAGCTTATACGGACTCCAAGAGACCCAGTACTTC.

The V and J genes are TRBV6-2 or TRBV6-3 and TRBJ2-3; TRBD2 matches 13 bases. This CDR3 has 15 residues. From germline, CDR1 is MNHEY and CDR2 SVGEGT. V lost 4 bases and J lost 4; bases outside the gene matches: 2. CDR3: CASSWGLAGPDTQYF. The CDR3 DNA is TGTGCCAGCAGTTGGGGACTAGCGGGACCAGATACGCAGTATTTT.

This clonotype was observed a few times. The chain couples TRBV3-1 to TRBJ2-4; 7 nucleotides match TRBD2. CDR1 and CDR2 (germline): LGHDT, YNNKEL (reference sequence). Trimming cost V 4 bases and J 5 bases; bases outside gene matches: 8. The CDR3 totals 15 residues. DNA of the CDR3: TGTGCCAGCAGCCTGATTCGGACTAGTGAAAACATTCAGTACTTC. This encodes CASSLIRTSENIQYF.

This clonotype turned up a few times. The germline gene is not matched at one end of the junction; a read error may be the cause. The V gene is TRBV7-2, the J gene TRBJ2-7; perhaps TRBD2 as D (5 bases). The germline V gene encodes CDR1 SGHTA and CDR2 FQGNSA. The CDR3 contains 13 residues. For the CDR3, the DNA is TGTGCCAGCAGCTTGAACGGGCTAGGGAGACGGGACTTC. Protein sequence: CASSLNGLGRRDF.

The V and J genes are TRBV25-1 and TRBJ1-3; the D gene is possibly TRBD1 (5 bases). This CDR3 is 13 amino acids long. Trimming took off 5 bases at V and 2 bases at J, with 7 bases between the two ends. In germline, CDR1 is MGHDK, CDR2 SYGVNS. The CDR3 sequence is CASSRGAGNTIYF. The DNA of the CDR3 is TGTGCCAGCAGTAGAGGGGCTGGAAACACCATATATTTT.

This clonotype has more than one count but fewer than ten. This sequence joins TRBV5-1 and TRBJ2-7, with 11 nucleotides matching TRBD2. CDR3 length equals 14 residues. With 3 bases clipped from V and 4 bases from J, the junction kept 3 bases outside the gene matches. Germline CDR1 is SGHRS and CDR2 is YFSETQ. The CDR3 region is CASSWTSGLYEQYF. In nucleotides, the CDR3 is TGCGCCAGCAGCTGGACTAGCGGGCTTTACGAGCAGTACTTC.

The chain employs TRBV14 and TRBJ1-2, with 8 bases fitting TRBD1. Germline CDR1 reads SGHDN; CDR2 reads FVKESK. The CDR3 extends over 14 amino acids. The junction had 9 bases not matched to a gene; V was cut back by 4 bases and J by 8 bases. The CDR3 here is CASSPSWTGSGYTF. For the CDR3, the DNA is TGTGCCAGCAGCCCATCCTGGACAGGGAGCGGCTACACCTTC.

This clonotype appeared a few times. V usage is TRBV12-3 or TRBV12-4 and J usage is TRBJ1-5; TRBD1 might be the D (5 bases). The CDR3 has 15 amino acids. Trimming stripped 5 bases from V and 4 bases from J, with 15 bases between. The CDR3 loop reads CASSPPGRNNQPQHF. The CDR3 DNA reads as TGTGCCAGCAGTCCTCCGGGACGGAATAATCAGCCCCAGCATTTT.

This clonotype was counted a few times. V gene TRBV24-1 combines with J gene TRBJ2-5; D is ambiguous. V lost 7 bases and J lost 1, with 9 bases in between. Germline CDR1 and CDR2: KGHDR and SFDVKD. The CDR3 loop spans 13 amino acids. CDR3 region: CATSANFQETQYF. Here the CDR3 DNA reads TGTGCCACCAGCGCGAACTTCCAAGAGACCCAGTACTTC.

This clonotype was counted between two and nine times. The chain couples TRBV24-1 to TRBJ2-3; TRBD1 might be the D (6 bases). The germline CDR1 and CDR2 sequences are KGHDR and SFDVKD. The V and J ends lost 0 bases and 6 bases respectively, with 12 bases between them. The CDR3 runs to 15 residues. CDR3 in amino acids: CATSDLTGRADTQYF. CDR3 nucleotides: TGTGCCACCAGTGATTTGACAGGGAGAGCGGATACGCAGTATTTT.

A note on this clonotype: Relative to the germline gene, one junction end is altered; a read error may explain this. CDR3 protein: CASSLPVNTEDFF. The CDR3 bases are TGTGCCAGCAGTTTACCGGTGAACACTGAAGATTTCTTT. The chain carries TRBV28 and TRBJ1-1; D is ambiguous. In germline, CDR1 is MDHEN, CDR2 SYDVKM. The CDR3 length is 13 residues. Full variable domain (remainder filled in from reference TRBV28 and TRBJ1-1): DVKVTQSSRYLVKRTGEKVFLECVQDMDHENMFWYRQDPGLGLRLIYFSYDVKMKEKGDIPEGYSVSREKKERFSLILESASTNQTSMYLCASSLPVNTEDFFGQGTRLTVV.

This clonotype was observed once. V is TRBV6-6 and J is TRBJ1-1; 9 nucleotides agree with TRBD1. Germline V gene lookup returns CDR1 MNHNY and CDR2 SVGAGI (reference sequence). CDR3 length: 14 residues. V lost 6 bases and J lost 4; bases outside the gene matches: 6. CDR3 region: CASSAGTGITEAFF. The CDR3 nucleotides are TGTGCCAGCAGCGCCGGGACAGGGATCACTGAAGCTTTCTTT.

Notes on this clonotype: It may be a read error: a sequence one base away is much more abundant. The rearrangement joins TRBV5-1 to TRBJ2-3, with D possibly matching TRBD2 (6 bases). The V gene lost 0 bases and the J gene lost 2 bases, with 7 bases spanning the gap. There are 14 residues in the CDR3. Germline V gene lookup returns CDR1 SGHRS and CDR2 YFSETQ. CDR3 sequence (DNA): TGCGCCAGCAGCTTGGGGACTACCACAGATACGCAGTATTTT. Its translation is CASSLGTTTDTQYF.

This rearrangement joins TRBV20-1 to TRBJ2-5, with 7 nucleotides matching TRBD1. J lost 8 bases, V lost 1 base, and 4 bases had no gene match. The germline V gene encodes CDR1 DFQATT and CDR2 SNEGSKA (reference sequence). This CDR3 spans 12 amino acids. This chain's CDR3 is CSARVAGGTQYF. The CDR3 region has the DNA TGCAGTGCTAGAGTTGCAGGGGGTACCCAGTACTTC.

In its sample, this clonotype was seen a few times. This chain uses TRBV11-2 with TRBJ2-7; 8 bases match TRBD1. There are 16 residues in the CDR3. With V trimmed by 4 bases and J by 0 bases, 8 bases remained unmatched. The germline V gene has CDR1 SGHAT and CDR2 FQNNGV. In nucleotides, the CDR3 is TGTGCCAGCAGCTCCTCCTGGACAGGGAGCTCCTACGAGCAGTACTTC. Translated, it gives CASSSSWTGSSYEQYF.

V gene TRBV11-3 combines with J gene TRBJ2-1; 11 nucleotides agree with TRBD2. CDR3 length equals 17 residues. Trimming at V came to 3 bases and at J to 8 bases, leaving 12 bases not matched to a gene. Germline V gives CDR1 SGHNT, CDR2 YENEEA. CDR3 sequence reads: CASSFTSGSILVHEQFF. The DNA of the CDR3 is TGTGCCAGCAGCTTTACTAGCGGGAGCATTTTAGTCCATGAGCAGTTCTTC.

This chain uses TRBV6-6 with TRBJ1-2; TRBD1 might be the D (6 bases). The V and J ends lost 2 bases and 9 bases respectively, with 13 bases between them. In germline, CDR1 is MNHNY, CDR2 SVGAGI (reference sequence). This CDR3 comprises 13 residues. The CDR3, as DNA: TGTGCCAGCAGTTACCAGAACAGGGAAAGCTACACCTTC. It encodes CASSYQNRESYTF.

The genes are TRBV18 and TRBJ2-5; no firm D call. The CDR3 has 12 residues. V was shortened by 2 bases and J by 5 bases, with 6 bases between the two germline ends. Per germline, CDR1 KGHSH and CDR2 LQKENI. CDR3 coding DNA: TGTGCCAGCTCACCAGTGTCGGAGACCCAGTACTTC. It codes for CASSPVSETQYF.

The chain employs TRBV24-1 and TRBJ1-2, with 9 bases lining up with TRBD1. Per germline, CDR1 KGHDR and CDR2 SFDVKD. The CDR3 is made up of 14 amino acids. The V segment lost 4 bases and the J segment 4 bases; nucleotides outside the gene matches: 3. DNA for the CDR3: TGTGCCACCAGTGACCCGACAGGGGGCTATGGCTACACCTTC. This translates into CATSDPTGGYGYTF.

This chain links TRBV7-3 with TRBJ2-1, with a tentative D call TRBD2 (6 bases). The germline CDR1 and CDR2 sequences are SGHTA and FQGTGA. The CDR3 contains 12 residues. Between the trimmed V and J ends, which lost 3 bases and 8 bases, there was a span of 8 bases. CDR3 bases: TGTGCCAGCAGCTTGGAGGGACATGAGCAGTTCTTC. Translation: CASSLEGHEQFF.

This clonotype was counted between two and nine times. J is TRBJ2-1 and V is TRBV4-1; D unresolved. Germline CDR1 MGHRA, CDR2 YSYEKL. The CDR3 extends over 16 amino acids. The V gene lost 1 base and the J gene lost 0 bases, with 10 bases spanning the gap. Here the CDR3 DNA reads TGCGCCAGCAGCCAAGTAGACATCATCTCCTACAATGAGCAGTTCTTC. It encodes CASSQVDIISYNEQFF.

The chain combines TRBV11-3 with TRBJ2-2, with a tentative D call TRBD1 (6 bases). This CDR3 region has 15 residues. V was pared by 4 bases and J by 4 bases, with 13 bases between. Germline lookup yields CDR1 SGHNT and CDR2 YENEEA. The CDR3, as DNA: TGTGCCAGCAGCTCCCCGGGACAAGTCACCGGGGAGCTGTTTTTT. Amino acid sequence: CASSSPGQVTGELFF. Looking up the rest from reference TRBV11-3 and TRBJ2-2 gives the full variable domain: EAGVVQSPRYKIIEKKQPVAFWCNPISGHNTLYWYLQNLGQGPELLIRYENEEAVDDSQLPKDRFSAERLKGVDSTLKIQPAELGDSAVYLCASSSPGQVTGELFFGEGSRLTVL.

This clonotype was recorded a few times. This chain joins TRBV5-8 and TRBJ2-6, with 7 bases lining up with TRBD1. V shed 5 bases, J shed 1 base, and the junction held 3 bases outside the gene matches. The CDR3 is 15 residues long. Germline CDR1 SGHTS, CDR2 YDEGEE. The CDR3 spells CASRRGRSGANVLTF. CDR3 sequence (DNA): TGTGCCAGCAGAAGGGGGCGGTCTGGGGCCAACGTCCTGACTTTC. Filled out from reference TRBV5-8 and TRBJ2-6, the complete variable domain reads EAGVTQSPTHLIKTRGQQATLRCSPISGHTSVYWYQQALGLGLQFLLWYDEGEERNRGNFPPRFSGRQFPNYSSELNVNALELEDSALYLCASRRGRSGANVLTFGAGSRLTVL.